Shown below are 14 T cell receptor beta chains from a single sample sequenced in a study of response to subunit inactivated influenza vaccine. TCRdb processed the RT-PCR reads anew with MiXCR; each CDR3 protein has one entry. Here the sample spans 500,000 to 700,000 distinct CDR3 sequences, roughly 23% being singletons. Another study also made use of these data, one on T cells expressing NK-cell markers. From that report: Making the TCR beta cDNA relied on 5'RACE template switching with UMIs.

The source material was CD4+ T cells sorted from PBMCs, sampled about 12 days after vaccination. Receptors were obtained from a man aged 45-60 years who received an inactivated influenza vaccine.

This clonotype showed up just a few times. The rearrangement joins TRBV12-3 or TRBV12-4 to TRBJ2-2; no reliable D call. V lost 7 bases to trimming and J lost 4 bases, with 10 bases between them. The CDR3 extends over 13 amino acids. Here the CDR3 DNA reads TGTGCCAGCAAAGAGGCTTTCACCGGGGAGCTGTTTTTT. Residues: CASKEAFTGELFF.

This clonotype was recorded many times. This sequence joins TRBV12-3 or TRBV12-4 and TRBJ2-1; TRBD1 or TRBD2 may be the D gene (5 bases each). The V and J ends lost 7 bases and 9 bases respectively, with 22 bases between them. CDR3 length equals 15 residues. In nucleotides, the CDR3 is TGTGCCAGCACCCCTGGGGGTTCCTTAAACGGTGAGCAGTTCTTC. As protein: CASTPGGSLNGEQFF.

About this clonotype itself: One end of the junction does not line up with germline, which may come from a read error. V usage is TRBV7-9 and J usage is TRBJ2-1; a possible D gene is TRBD2 (5 bases). Germline V lookup: CDR1 SEHNR, CDR2 FQNEAQ (reference sequence). The CDR3 runs 13 residues. Written as DNA, the CDR3 is TGTGCCAGCAGCTTAGGTTCCAGCGGAGATCGGATCTTC. Protein: CASSLGSSGDRIF.

The sample holds one count of this clonotype. No conserved phenylalanine or tryptophan is present at the end of the CDR3, so a read error is the likely explanation. The CDR3 DNA is TGTGCCAGCAGTTACAACCGGGACAGTTACGAGCAGTACTAC. Translation: CASSYNRDSYEQYY. The chain carries TRBV6-5 and TRBJ2-7, with 7 bases identical to TRBD1. Looked up from germline, CDR1 is MNHEY and CDR2 is SVGAGI. The CDR3 loop spans 14 amino acids. V shed 2 bases and J 4 bases; nucleotides not matched to a gene: 5.

There are a few counts of this clonotype. This sequence joins TRBV27 and TRBJ2-1; D not resolved. With 2 bases removed from V and 0 bases from J, the gap between germline ends came to 17 bases. Germline values: CDR1 MNHEY, CDR2 SMNVEV (reference sequence). The CDR3 runs 18 residues. This chain's CDR3 is CASSLVRATYRSYNEQFF. The CDR3 region has the DNA TGTGCCAGCAGTTTAGTTCGGGCTACCTACCGCTCCTACAATGAGCAGTTCTTC.

The chain joins TRBV30 to TRBJ2-7, with 10 bases aligning to TRBD2. This CDR3 spans 16 amino acids. Germline CDR1 reads GTSNPN; CDR2 reads SVGIG (reference sequence). V trimming: 4 bases; J trimming: 2 bases; junction bases outside the gene matches: 11. CDR3 nucleotides: TGTGCCTGGACCCCCCTACTAGCGGGACGTACCTACGAGCAGTACTTC. Protein: CAWTPLLAGRTYEQYF. Combining the CDR3 with reference TRBV30 and TRBJ2-7 gives the whole variable domain SQTIHQWPATLVQPVGSPLSLECTVEGTSNPNLYWYRQAAGRGLQLLFYSVGIGQISSEVPQNLSASRPQDRQFILSSKKLLLSDSGFYLCAWTPLLAGRTYEQYFGPGTRLTVT.

The rearrangement joins TRBV5-1 to TRBJ2-3, with 10 bases fitting TRBD1. The CDR3 has 16 residues. Germline values: CDR1 SGHRS, CDR2 YFSETQ. V lost 0 bases to trimming and J lost 1 base; unmatched junction nucleotides: 2. CDR3 DNA: TGCGCCAGCAGCTTGGGAGGGACAGGGGGCACAGATACGCAGTATTTT. Amino acids: CASSLGGTGGTDTQYF.

CDR3 protein: CASGYGGSDEKLFF. The CDR3 coding sequence is TGCGCCAGCGGATACGGGGGCTCGGATGAAAAACTGTTTTTT. The chain uses TRBV5-1 and TRBJ1-4; D may be TRBD1 (6 bases). Looked up from germline, CDR1 is SGHRS and CDR2 is YFSETQ. The CDR3 consists of 14 residues. V lost 7 bases and J lost 6, with 16 bases in between.

In this sample, this clonotype turned up a few times. The J gene is TRBJ1-5, the V gene TRBV7-2, with unresolved D. This CDR3 region has 13 residues. Germline values: CDR1 SGHTA, CDR2 FQGNSA. V lost 2 bases and J lost 5, with 7 bases in between. CDR3 DNA: TGTGCCAGCAGCTTAACTTGGGATCAGCCCCAGCATTTT. It specifies CASSLTWDQPQHF. The whole variable domain, remainder taken from reference TRBV7-2 and TRBJ1-5, is GAGVSQSPSNKVTEKGKDVELRCDPISGHTALYWYRQSLGQGLEFLIYFQGNSAPDKSGLPSDRFSAERTGGSVSTLTIQRTQQEDSAVYLCASSLTWDQPQHFGDGTRLSIL.

This clonotype occurred many times. The chain links TRBV28 to TRBJ1-5; TRBD1 is a possible D gene (6 bases). There are 18 residues in the CDR3. Trimming removed 7 bases at V and 0 bases at J, with 22 bases between. Germline lookup yields CDR1 MDHEN and CDR2 SYDVKM. In DNA form, the CDR3 reads TGTGCCAGCAAACCCGGGACAACTGGGGGTAATAGCAATCAGCCCCAGCATTTT. As protein: CASKPGTTGGNSNQPQHF.

The chain combines TRBV5-1 with TRBJ2-1; no reliable D call. The V end was cut by 0 bases, the J end by 7 bases, with 14 bases between. In germline, CDR1 is SGHRS, CDR2 YFSETQ. CDR3 length: 15 residues. The CDR3 coding sequence is TGCGCCAGCAGCTTGGCCGGCGACCTGGGAAATGAGCAGTTCTTC. Its translation: CASSLAGDLGNEQFF.

This clonotype was counted ten times or more. This chain uses TRBV24-1 with TRBJ2-5, with unresolved D. Germline V gene lookup returns CDR1 KGHDR and CDR2 SFDVKD. This CDR3 has 16 residues. V lost 4 bases and J lost 5, with 19 bases in between. The DNA for the CDR3 is TGTGCCACCAGTGACCCCCGGACCCCTCGGGTGGAGACCCAGTACTTC. Translated: CATSDPRTPRVETQYF.

V is TRBV9 and J is TRBJ2-7; TRBD2 aligns across 10 bases. This CDR3 comprises 15 residues. The J segment lost 5 bases and the V segment lost 4 bases, leaving 9 bases of the junction unmatched. Per germline, CDR1 SGDLS and CDR2 YYNGEE. The CDR3 is CASSSLSGGSDEQYF. In nucleotides, the CDR3 is TGTGCCAGCAGCTCCCTTAGCGGGGGGTCAGACGAGCAGTACTTC.

This clonotype has just a few counts. The chain links TRBV7-2 to TRBJ2-5; TRBD2 agrees at 7 bases. V was clipped by 4 bases and J by 5 bases; unmatched bases: 7. This CDR3 region has 14 residues. Germline V gene data show CDR1 as SGHTA and CDR2 as FQGNSA. Here the CDR3 reads CASSSGGWRETQYF. The CDR3 DNA follows: TGTGCCAGCAGCTCCGGGGGGTGGAGGGAGACCCAGTACTTC.